A single T cell receptor (beta chain) is shown here with its context. Its cognate antigen is unknown. The sample originates from a study of cytomegalovirus exposure and HLA in healthy donors. Study outcomes and limitations: Using the classifier, cytomegalovirus status was reportedly diagnosed with high specificity and sensitivity.

The donors were part of the validation cohort of 120 or so subjects. That cohort was separate from the first cohort, which comprised about 670 subjects. The assay was immunoSEQ multiplex PCR, and TCRdb's table has in-frame clones only and misses some. The repertoire holds 150,000 to 200,000 clones, with roughly nine tenths as singletons. The sequencing input was PBMCs. This TCR derives from a woman in her late teens or twenties in good health and CMV-seropositive.

CDR3 nucleotides: TGTGCCAGCAGCGGACCCGGACTAGAGGGCACCGGGGAGCTGTTTTTT. Translation gives CASSGPGLEGTGELFF. This chain links TRBV9 with TRBJ2-2; 7 bases agree with TRBD2. V lost 3 bases and J lost 4; bases outside the gene matches: 9. Germline assignment: CDR1 SGDLS and CDR2 YYNGEE. This CDR3 has 16 amino acids.